This record looks at one TCR beta chain sequence and its context. This sample is drawn from a study of radiation and T cells in renal cell carcinoma. Some clones are missing from TCRdb's copy, which holds only in-frame ones; the method was immunoSEQ multiplex PCR. The sample lists approximately 140,000 clones, 88% seen once, with over 3.5% in the top ten. Time point meaning: baseline pretreatment blood. Treatment specified: 15 Gy SBRT to primary tumor, nephrectomy 4 weeks later. The tumor was a clear cell renal cell carcinoma. The CDR3 is 15 residues long. With 3 bases clipped from V and 4 bases from J, the junction kept 6 bases outside the gene matches. Germline lookup yields CDR1 LNHDA and CDR2 SQIVND (reference sequence).

V usage is TRBV19 and J usage is TRBJ2-5; the match to TRBD1 covers 9 bases. The sequence was collected from a woman in her 70s with renal cell carcinoma. Sequences were derived from blood, sampled from a patient whose treatment included radiotherapy and nephrectomy. CDR3 DNA sequence: TGTGCCAGTAGTATCGGGACAGGGAAAGGAGAGACCCAGTACTTC. It specifies CASSIGTGKGETQYF.